This entry concerns a single T cell receptor (beta chain). Its antigen is currently not known. There are no base qualities to consult, and no much larger clone falls within one base. Donors formed part of the validation cohort, which comprised about 120 subjects and was distinct from the first cohort of 666 subjects. Preparation of the library involved the immunoSEQ multiplex PCR assay. Per the original workflow: A statistical classification framework was built to diagnose cytomegalovirus status from the catalog of TCR beta chain sequences. TCRdb mirrors the immuneACCESS table, restricted to in-frame sequences. Some clones are absent from its copies; in checked studies, under half trace to an unresolved V gene, and the reason for the others is unknown. The D gene and trimming were derived from the DNA, and the V and J assignments and clone size from that table. The sample data list tens of thousands of clones, and around 96% of these were observed just once. The ten biggest clones cover approximately 0.9% of the sample.

This specimen belongs to a study of cytomegalovirus exposure and HLA in healthy donors (dated by TCRdb to about 2017). Some background on the complete study: A later analysis indicated that the 100 to 150 validation repertoires were generated on the platform also employed for the approximately 700 repertoires of the first cohort. The study was designed to test whether signatures of past pathogen exposure could be identified by cataloging public T cell receptors. Besides the first cohort of roughly 700 subjects, a separate validation cohort made up of 120 different subjects was used. To predict cytomegalovirus infection status, the study brought together high-throughput TCR immunosequencing, statistical association of individual TCRs with disease status, and machine learning.

Its CDR3 holds 15 amino acids, cysteine through phenylalanine. Solely the CDR3 DNA is kept, with 45 bases framed from the first base. For this chain, trimming is 7 bases at the V end and 4 bases at the J end, and the number of junction bases without a gene match is 10. CDR1 SGHTA and CDR2 FQGNSA are derived from the germline V gene. The research as a whole found: Three of the identified cytomegalovirus-associated TCR beta chains were confirmed in vitro to be specific for cytomegalovirus antigens. The authors suggested that the approach could potentially be extended to other disease states and immunological phenotypes. The study gave a list of some 150 TCR beta chains associated with cytomegalovirus. While some public TCRs were present in many individuals, most TCR sequences turned up only very rarely across donors. A later analysis found that TCRs clustered in the first cohort also tended to co-occur in the 120 validation repertoires, with 94% of cluster scores above 0. In both the original and validation cohorts, the classifier was reported to diagnose cytomegalovirus status with high specificity and sensitivity. The validation cohort had no HLA typing available for a later analysis, so co-occurrence within that cohort was assessed over all 120 or so repertoires.

The specimen was PBMCs. Recombination linked TRBV7-2 to TRBJ2-7; TRBD1 aligns with 10 central bases. The origin of this receptor is a man between 18 and 35 years old in good health and CMV-seronegative. The CDR3 in this case is CASTPDPGQGYEQYF. At the DNA level, the sequence is TGTGCCAGCACCCCTGATCCGGGACAGGGGTACGAGCAGTACTTC.